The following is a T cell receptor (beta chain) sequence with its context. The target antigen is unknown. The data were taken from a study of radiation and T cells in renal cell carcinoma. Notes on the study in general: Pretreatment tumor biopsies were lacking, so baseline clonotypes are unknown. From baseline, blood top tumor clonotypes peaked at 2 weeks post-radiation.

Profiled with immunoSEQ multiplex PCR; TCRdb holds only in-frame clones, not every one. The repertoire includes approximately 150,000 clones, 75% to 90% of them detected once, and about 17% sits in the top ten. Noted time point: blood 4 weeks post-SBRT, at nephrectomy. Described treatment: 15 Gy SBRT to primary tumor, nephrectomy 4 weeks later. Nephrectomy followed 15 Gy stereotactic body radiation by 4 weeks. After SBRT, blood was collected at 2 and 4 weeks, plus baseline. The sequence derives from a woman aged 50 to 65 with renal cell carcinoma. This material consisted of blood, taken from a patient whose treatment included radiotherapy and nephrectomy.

The CDR3 spells CASSVGAGDTRNQPQHF. CDR3 nucleotides: TGTGCCAGCAGCGTAGGGGCAGGTGATACCCGCAATCAGCCCCAGCATTTT. This chain uses TRBV9 with TRBJ1-5; D is unclear. CDR1 and CDR2 from the germline V gene are SGDLS and YYNGEE. The CDR3 has 17 amino acids. Trimming stripped 0 bases from V and 2 bases from J, with 15 bases between. Drawing the rest from reference TRBV9 and TRBJ1-5, the complete variable domain is DSGVTQTPKHLITATGQRVTLRCSPRSGDLSVYWYQQSLDQGLQFLIQYYNGEERAKGNILERFSAQQFPDLHSELNLSSLELGDSALYFCASSVGAGDTRNQPQHFGDGTRLSIL.